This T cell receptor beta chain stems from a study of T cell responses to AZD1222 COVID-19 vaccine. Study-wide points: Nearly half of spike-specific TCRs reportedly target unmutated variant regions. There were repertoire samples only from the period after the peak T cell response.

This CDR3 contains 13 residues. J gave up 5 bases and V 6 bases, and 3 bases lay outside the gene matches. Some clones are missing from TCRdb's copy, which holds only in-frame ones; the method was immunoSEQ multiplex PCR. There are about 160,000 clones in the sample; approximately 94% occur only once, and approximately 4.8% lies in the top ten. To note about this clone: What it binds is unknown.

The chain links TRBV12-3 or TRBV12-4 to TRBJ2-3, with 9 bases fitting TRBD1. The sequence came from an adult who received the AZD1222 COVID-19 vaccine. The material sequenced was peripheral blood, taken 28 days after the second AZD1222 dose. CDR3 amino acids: CASSGQGRDTQYF. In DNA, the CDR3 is TGTGCCAGCAGCGGACAGGGGCGAGATACGCAGTATTTT.